One and the same sample provided the 27 T cell receptor beta chains below, sequenced in a study of cytomegalovirus exposure and HLA in healthy donors. In the PCR, 60 Vbeta and 13 Jbeta primers were used. Profiling relied on immunoSEQ multiplex PCR, and the TCRdb table lists in-frame clones only, not all of them. This repertoire comprises more than 95,000 clones; its ten largest clones make up about 2.3%. The sample was PBMCs. All receptors come from a man aged 40-49 years in good health and CMV-seronegative.

V gene TRBV11-1 combines with J gene TRBJ2-1; 8 nucleotides line up with TRBD2. The ends lost 5 bases at V and 0 bases at J; junction bases unmatched: 3. Germline lookup yields CDR1 SGHAT and CDR2 FQDESV (reference sequence). This CDR3 contains 15 residues. The CDR3 sequence is CASSRSGVSYNEQFF. CDR3 DNA sequence: TGTGCCAGCAGCCGTAGCGGGGTCTCCTACAATGAGCAGTTCTTC.

The CDR3 loop is CASSSSGTSGIYADTQYF. CDR3 coding DNA: TGTGCCAGCTCATCCTCGGGGACTAGCGGGATTTACGCAGATACGCAGTATTTT. The chain has TRBV18 and TRBJ2-3; 13 bases line up with TRBD2. The CDR3 has 18 residues. J lost 4 bases, V lost 5 bases, and 12 bases had no gene match. Germline V gene sequence: CDR1 KGHSH, CDR2 LQKENI.

The J gene is TRBJ1-6, the V gene TRBV10-1; tentatively, D is TRBD1 (6 bases). Trimming removed 3 bases from V and 7 bases from J, with 10 bases in between. The CDR3 runs to 14 residues. Germline-derived CDR1 and CDR2 are WNHNN and SYGVQD (reference sequence). The CDR3 protein is CASSDGTRNSPLHF. The CDR3 DNA is TGCGCCAGCAGTGACGGGACACGGAATTCACCCCTCCACTTT.

The chain employs TRBV19 and TRBJ2-2; D might be TRBD1 (5 bases). CDR1 is LNHDA and CDR2 is SQIVND in the germline V gene (reference sequence). This CDR3 is 13 amino acids long. Trimming removed 6 bases at V and 5 bases at J, with 10 bases between. The CDR3 loop is CASRAAGTGELFF. For the CDR3, the DNA is TGTGCCAGTAGGGCGGCAGGGACCGGGGAGCTGTTTTTT.

The V and J genes are TRBV29-1 and TRBJ1-5; D is perhaps TRBD1 (5 bases). This CDR3 spans 13 amino acids. CDR1 and CDR2 from the germline V gene are SQVTM and ANQGSEA. V shed 8 bases and J shed 6 bases, with 17 bases lying between them. The CDR3 coding sequence is TGCAGCATTAGTGGGGGAGGAGGTCAGCCCCAGCATTTT. As protein: CSISGGGGQPQHF.

The chain couples TRBV19 to TRBJ2-7; 7 bases agree with TRBD1. The CDR3 has 14 amino acids. Germline lookup yields CDR1 LNHDA and CDR2 SQIVND (reference sequence). V lost 3 bases, J lost 2 bases, and 4 bases stayed unmatched. CDR3 residues: CASSIRDRPYEQYF. CDR3 DNA sequence: TGTGCCAGTAGTATCCGGGACAGACCCTACGAGCAGTACTTC.

The gene calls are TRBV11-3 and TRBJ2-1; TRBD1 is a possible D gene (5 bases). Looked up from germline, CDR1 is SGHNT and CDR2 is YENEEA. Trimming removed 6 bases at V and 3 bases at J, with 9 bases between. The CDR3 consists of 13 residues. In DNA form, the CDR3 reads TGTGCCAGCAGTCCAGGGTTCTACAATGAGCAGTTCTTC. It codes for CASSPGFYNEQFF.

V gene TRBV11-2 combines with J gene TRBJ1-1, with D possibly matching TRBD1 (5 bases). The germline gives CDR1 SGHAT, CDR2 FQNNGV. V was pared by 1 base and J by 2 bases, with 17 bases between. CDR3 length: 17 amino acids. The CDR3 sequence: CASSLAIRGSRNTEAFF. The CDR3 region has the DNA TGTGCCAGCAGCTTAGCGATTAGGGGCAGCCGTAACACTGAAGCTTTCTTT. Complete variable domain (other parts from reference TRBV11-2 and TRBJ1-1): EAGVAQSPRYKIIEKRQSVAFWCNPISGHATLYWYQQILGQGPKLLIQFQNNGVVDDSQLPKDRFSAERLKGVDSTLKIQPAKLEDSAVYLCASSLAIRGSRNTEAFFGQGTRLTVV.

The chain couples TRBV11-2 to TRBJ2-3; D might be TRBD2 (5 bases). The CDR3 loop spans 14 amino acids. The germline V gene encodes CDR1 SGHAT and CDR2 FQNNGV. With 4 bases removed from V and 2 bases from J, the gap between germline ends came to 10 bases. CDR3 DNA sequence: TGTGCCAGCAGCTCCCTTGACTACACAGATACGCAGTATTTT. Its translation is CASSSLDYTDTQYF.

This chain links TRBV10-3 with TRBJ2-7, with D perhaps matching TRBD2 (6 bases). This CDR3 has 15 amino acids. Looked up from germline, CDR1 is ENHRY and CDR2 is SYGVKD. Between the trimmed V and J ends, which lost 2 bases and 0 bases, there was a span of 11 bases. CDR3 amino acids: CAISEGRGSSYEQYF. CDR3 nucleotide sequence: TGTGCCATCAGTGAGGGGCGGGGAAGCTCCTACGAGCAGTACTTC.

In DNA, the CDR3 is TGTGCCTGGAGTCTTTTCAGGGGAAACTACGAGCAGTACTTC. Protein product: CAWSLFRGNYEQYF. This chain uses TRBV30 with TRBJ2-7, with TRBD1 as a possible D gene (6 bases). Trimming removed 2 bases from V and 3 bases from J, with 14 bases in between. In germline, CDR1 is GTSNPN, CDR2 SVGIG (reference sequence). This CDR3 region has 14 residues.

Points on this clone: This same CDR3 is encoded by further DNA sequences in the sample. This chain connects TRBV7-9 to TRBJ2-6; D call uncertain. Trimming left V 1 base short and J 0 bases short, with 4 bases between. In germline, CDR1 is SEHNR, CDR2 FQNEAQ (reference sequence). This CDR3 has 15 amino acids. The CDR3, as DNA: TGTGCCAGCAGCTTAGGGAGCTCTGGGGCCAACGTCCTGACTTTC. Protein: CASSLGSSGANVLTF.

Turning to this clone: This sample also contains other DNA sequences that code for the same CDR3. This sequence joins TRBV7-9 and TRBJ1-2; 9 positions agree with TRBD1. With V trimmed by 3 bases and J by 8 bases, 7 bases remained unmatched. The CDR3 is 14 amino acids. The germline V gene has CDR1 SEHNR and CDR2 FQNEAQ (reference sequence). The CDR3 loop is CASSLGQGLGGYTF. The CDR3 DNA reads TGTGCCAGCAGCTTGGGACAGGGTTTAGGAGGCTACACCTTC.

This chain uses TRBV5-1 with TRBJ2-5; the D is unclear. In germline, CDR1 is SGHRS, CDR2 YFSETQ. This CDR3 contains 15 residues. Trimming took off 3 bases at V and 0 bases at J, with 12 bases between the two ends. For the CDR3, the DNA is TGCGCCAGCAGCTCCCTAGAGAGGTACCAAGAGACCCAGTACTTC. Translated, it gives CASSSLERYQETQYF.

J is TRBJ2-7 and V is TRBV21-1; TRBD2, the table's D call, was not compared with the DNA. TRBV21-1 is a known pseudogene. The CDR3 loop spans 12 amino acids. The CDR3 here is CASSKAPVEQYF. CDR3 nucleotide sequence: TGTGCCAGCAGCAAAGCGCCGGTAGAGCAGTACTTC.

V and J are TRBV2 and TRBJ2-1; 7 bases are shared with TRBD2. J was trimmed by 8 bases and V by 5 bases; bases with no gene match: 12. CDR1 is SNHLY, CDR2 FYNNEI, per germline. CDR3 length equals 15 residues. This CDR3 is CASSTTIGTIHEQFF. As DNA, the CDR3 is TGTGCCAGCAGTACCACTATAGGGACTATCCATGAGCAGTTCTTC.

The V gene is TRBV25-1, the J gene TRBJ2-1, with 9 nucleotides matching TRBD1. This CDR3 has 18 residues. Germline CDR1 reads MGHDK; CDR2 reads SYGVNS. V shed 1 base, J shed 2 bases, and the junction held 9 bases outside the gene matches. CDR3 amino acids: CASSEWGGGQGTYNEQFF. For the CDR3, the DNA is TGTGCCAGCAGTGAATGGGGTGGGGGACAGGGAACCTACAATGAGCAGTTCTTC.

The chain employs TRBV10-3 and TRBJ2-7; 9 bases match TRBD1. The CDR3 has 13 residues. With 4 bases clipped from V and 4 bases from J, the junction kept 2 bases outside the gene matches. Germline CDR1 and CDR2: ENHRY and SYGVKD. This chain's CDR3 is CAISGGQGYEQYF. CDR3 nucleotide sequence: TGTGCCATCAGTGGCGGACAGGGGTACGAGCAGTACTTC.

This rearrangement joins TRBV30 to TRBJ2-5; 8 positions agree with TRBD2. Germline CDR1 reads GTSNPN; CDR2 reads SVGIG (reference sequence). The CDR3 has 15 amino acids. V shed 1 base, J shed 5 bases, and the junction held 9 bases outside the gene matches. The CDR3 loop is CAWSGGSGSRETQYF. In nucleotides, the CDR3 is TGTGCCTGGAGTGGAGGCAGCGGGAGCCGTGAGACCCAGTACTTC.

V is TRBV7-2 and J is TRBJ2-7, with 9 bases that match TRBD2. There are 15 residues in the CDR3. V gave up 3 bases and J gave up 2 bases; unmatched junction bases: 5. Germline CDR1 and CDR2: SGHTA and FQGNSA. The CDR3 spells CASSLGASGTYEQYF. The CDR3 coding sequence is TGTGCCAGCAGCTTGGGGGCTAGCGGGACCTACGAGCAGTACTTC.

This sequence joins TRBV25-1 and TRBJ2-2; D not resolved. The CDR3 covers 15 residues. In germline, CDR1 is MGHDK, CDR2 SYGVNS. V gave up 2 bases and J gave up 1 base, with 8 bases separating them. The CDR3 region is CASSEGRLNTGELFF. CDR3 nucleotide sequence: TGTGCCAGCAGTGAAGGCAGACTGAACACCGGGGAGCTGTTTTTT.

The chain uses TRBV7-2 and TRBJ2-7, with no clear D. This CDR3 has 12 amino acids. Trimming left V 5 bases short and J 6 bases short, with 11 bases between. The V gene's germline CDR1 is SGHTA and CDR2 FQGNSA. The CDR3 nucleotides are TGTGCCAGCAGCCCGACTCGTACCGAGCAGTACTTC. Its translation: CASSPTRTEQYF.

This sequence joins TRBV30 and TRBJ1-1; tentatively, D is TRBD1 (5 bases). CDR1 is GTSNPN, CDR2 SVGIG, per germline (reference sequence). Trimming removed 3 bases from V and 0 bases from J, with 8 bases in between. The CDR3 has 13 residues. This CDR3 reads CAWSGQMNTEAFF. CDR3 nucleotide sequence: TGTGCCTGGAGCGGACAAATGAACACTGAAGCTTTCTTT.

The chain combines TRBV6-1 with TRBJ1-3, with D perhaps matching TRBD1 (5 bases). Germline CDR1 reads MNHNS; CDR2 reads SASEGT. V was cut by 0 bases and J by 2 bases, with 17 bases left in between. CDR3 length: 18 amino acids. CDR3 protein: CASSEAAGGGNTGNTIYF. As DNA, the CDR3 is TGTGCCAGCAGTGAAGCGGCGGGGGGGGGTAATACTGGAAACACCATATATTTT.

The genes are TRBV10-3 and TRBJ2-1, with a weak D call TRBD2 (6 bases). CDR1 is ENHRY and CDR2 is SYGVKD in the germline V gene. The CDR3 has 11 residues. V lost 10 bases and J 7 bases, leaving 11 bases between the germline ends. The CDR3 loop is CATGLINEQFF. CDR3 nucleotide sequence: TGTGCCACGGGACTTATAAATGAGCAGTTCTTC.

The rearrangement links TRBV28 to TRBJ2-7; 7 nucleotides match TRBD2. This CDR3 contains 15 residues. Germline V gene data show CDR1 as MDHEN and CDR2 as SYDVKM. Losses at the gene ends were 3 bases for V and 0 bases for J; bases not matched to a gene: 5. As DNA, the CDR3 is TGTGCCAGCAGTTTGACTAGCCATAGCTCCTACGAGCAGTACTTC. It is translated as CASSLTSHSSYEQYF.

The chain joins TRBV11-3 to TRBJ2-1; weak D call: TRBD1 (6 bases). Between the trimmed V and J ends, which lost 4 bases and 4 bases, there was a span of 8 bases. The CDR3 spans 13 residues. Germline V gene sequence: CDR1 SGHNT, CDR2 YENEEA. The CDR3: CASSSRGYNEQFF. The CDR3 bases are TGTGCCAGCAGCTCCAGGGGATACAATGAGCAGTTCTTC. Using reference TRBV11-3 and TRBJ2-1 for the parts outside the CDR3, the full variable domain is EAGVVQSPRYKIIEKKQPVAFWCNPISGHNTLYWYLQNLGQGPELLIRYENEEAVDDSQLPKDRFSAERLKGVDSTLKIQPAELGDSAVYLCASSSRGYNEQFFGPGTRLTVL.